The text below deals with one T cell receptor beta chain. Its antigen is as yet unknown. The entry originates in a study of OX40 agonist ivuxolimab in advanced cancers. Across the whole study: Of the participants, approximately 36% had some prior anti-PD-1, anti-PD-L1 or anti-CTLA-4 therapy, which was allowed. Notes on the study in general: On average, a greater number of expanded clones characterised CD8+ T cells relative to CD4+.

Data came from immunoSEQ multiplex PCR; TCRdb stores just in-frame clones and leaves some out. The sample records 72,000 or so clones, roughly 80% being singletons. Germline V gene data show CDR1 as LNHDA and CDR2 as SQIVND (reference sequence). Trimming removed 5 bases from V and 4 bases from J, with 11 bases in between. This CDR3 comprises 13 residues. The source of this sequence is an adult with an advanced solid tumor such as melanoma, head and neck, liver or kidney cancer. The chain has TRBV19 and TRBJ1-1; D is possibly TRBD1 (5 bases). The sample in question was CD4+ or CD8+ T cells sorted from blood, obtained in a trial of the OX40 agonist ivuxolimab. The CDR3 sequence: CASSSHRFTEAFF. The CDR3 coding sequence is TGTGCCAGTAGTTCTCACAGGTTCACTGAAGCTTTCTTT.